This TCR beta chain was obtained from a study of OX40 agonist ivuxolimab in advanced cancers. Across the study: Ivuxolimab is a fully human IgG2 antibody that activates OX40 (CD134).

Method: immunoSEQ multiplex PCR; TCRdb's copy keeps in-frame clones and lacks some. The sample holds some 50,000 clones; 70% to 90% are singletons and the top ten take approximately 0.69%. This clonotype was sampled from an adult with an advanced solid tumor such as melanoma, head and neck, liver or kidney cancer. Sequenced here: CD4+ or CD8+ T cells sorted from blood, sampled in a trial of the OX40 agonist ivuxolimab.

CDR3 coding DNA: TGCGCCAGCAGCTTGAGCGGGGGGTCCAGTGGGGAGCAGTACTTC. Translation gives CASSLSGGSSGEQYF. The V call is TRBV5-1, the J call TRBJ2-7; 9 nucleotides line up with TRBD2. CDR1 is SGHRS and CDR2 is YFSETQ in the germline V gene. The CDR3 runs to 15 residues. V trimming: 1 base; J trimming: 7 bases; junction bases outside the gene matches: 9.